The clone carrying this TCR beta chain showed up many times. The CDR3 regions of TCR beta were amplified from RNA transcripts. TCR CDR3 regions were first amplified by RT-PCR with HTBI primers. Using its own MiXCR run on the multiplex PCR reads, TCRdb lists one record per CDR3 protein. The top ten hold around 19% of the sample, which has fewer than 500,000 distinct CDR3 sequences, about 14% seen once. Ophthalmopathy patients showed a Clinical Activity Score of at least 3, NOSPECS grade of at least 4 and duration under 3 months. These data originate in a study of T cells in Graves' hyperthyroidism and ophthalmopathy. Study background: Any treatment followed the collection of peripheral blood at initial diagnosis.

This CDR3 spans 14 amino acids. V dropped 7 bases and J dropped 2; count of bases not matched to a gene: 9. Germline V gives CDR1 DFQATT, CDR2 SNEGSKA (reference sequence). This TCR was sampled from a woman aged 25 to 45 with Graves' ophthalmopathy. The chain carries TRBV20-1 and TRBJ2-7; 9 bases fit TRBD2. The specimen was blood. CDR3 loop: CSETKAGGPYEQYF. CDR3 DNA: TGCAGTGAGACCAAAGCGGGGGGACCCTACGAGCAGTACTTC.